This T cell receptor (beta chain) was found in a study of CD8+CD57+ T cells in acquired aplastic anemia. About the research overall: Mean yield of DNA from sorted CD4+ and CD8+ cells was approximately 3 ug.

This clonotype was seen ten or more times. Genomic DNA constituted the template upon which TCR beta VDJ and CDR3 profiling was performed. Via MiXCR, TCRdb re-called the reads, giving one row per CDR3 protein. The sample lists 130,000 or so distinct CDR3 sequences; 41% were seen once. The clonotype comes from a human donor in good health, serving as a control. The specimen was sorted CD4+, CD8+, or CD8+CD57+ T cells (not recorded which) from PBMCs.

CDR3 sequence: CATSEQNRGQSQPQHF. The CDR3 DNA sequence: TGTGCCACCAGTGAGCAAAACAGGGGGCAGAGTCAGCCCCAGCATTTT. The chain has TRBV24-1 and TRBJ1-5; the match to TRBD1 covers 9 bases. The CDR3 runs to 16 residues. With 4 bases clipped from V and 6 bases from J, the junction kept 9 bases outside the gene matches. CDR1 is KGHDR and CDR2 is SFDVKD in the germline V gene.